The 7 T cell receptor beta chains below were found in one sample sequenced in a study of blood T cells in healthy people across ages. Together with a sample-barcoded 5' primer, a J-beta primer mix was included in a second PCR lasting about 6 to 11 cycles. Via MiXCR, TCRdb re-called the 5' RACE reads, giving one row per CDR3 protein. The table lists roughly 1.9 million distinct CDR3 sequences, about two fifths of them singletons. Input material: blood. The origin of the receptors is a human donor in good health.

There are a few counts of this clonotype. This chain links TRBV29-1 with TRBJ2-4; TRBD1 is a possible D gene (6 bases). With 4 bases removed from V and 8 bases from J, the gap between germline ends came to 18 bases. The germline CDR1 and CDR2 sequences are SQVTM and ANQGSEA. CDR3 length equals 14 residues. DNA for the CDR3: TGCAGCGTTGCCAGATCAGGGGACACGGACATTCAGTACTTC. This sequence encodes CSVARSGDTDIQYF.

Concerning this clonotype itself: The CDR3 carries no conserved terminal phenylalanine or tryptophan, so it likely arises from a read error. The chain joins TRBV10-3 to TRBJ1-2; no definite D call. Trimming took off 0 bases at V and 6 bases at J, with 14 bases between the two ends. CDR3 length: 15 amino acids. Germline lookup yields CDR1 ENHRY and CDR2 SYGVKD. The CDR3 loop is CAISESNSPIDGYTC. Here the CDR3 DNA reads TGTGCCATCAGTGAGTCGAACAGTCCAATTGATGGCTACACCTGC.

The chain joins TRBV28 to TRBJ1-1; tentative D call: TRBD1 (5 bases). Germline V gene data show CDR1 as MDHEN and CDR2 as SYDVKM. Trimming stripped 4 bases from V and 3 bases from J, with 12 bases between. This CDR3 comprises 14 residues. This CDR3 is CASSSPGHDTEAFF. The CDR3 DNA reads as TGTGCCAGCAGTTCCCCAGGGCATGACACTGAAGCTTTCTTT.

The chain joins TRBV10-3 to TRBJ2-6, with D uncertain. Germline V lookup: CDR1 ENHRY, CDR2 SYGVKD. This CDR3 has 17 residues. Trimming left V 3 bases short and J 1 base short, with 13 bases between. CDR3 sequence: CAISDAIWESGANVLTF. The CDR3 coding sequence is TGTGCCATCAGTGACGCGATCTGGGAATCTGGGGCCAACGTCCTGACTTTC.

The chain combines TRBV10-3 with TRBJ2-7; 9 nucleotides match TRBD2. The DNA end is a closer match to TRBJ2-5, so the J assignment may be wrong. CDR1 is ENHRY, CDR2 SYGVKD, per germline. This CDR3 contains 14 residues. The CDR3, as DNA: TGTGCCATCAGTGTTCAAGCGGGGGGAGAGACCCAGTACTTC. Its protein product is CAISVQAGGETQYF.

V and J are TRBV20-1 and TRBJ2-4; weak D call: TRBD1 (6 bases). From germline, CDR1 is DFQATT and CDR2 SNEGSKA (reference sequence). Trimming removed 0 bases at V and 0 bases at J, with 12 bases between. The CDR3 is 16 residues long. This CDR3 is CSARDFRGLAKNIQYF. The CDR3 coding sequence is TGCAGTGCTAGAGATTTCAGGGGATTAGCCAAAAACATTCAGTACTTC.

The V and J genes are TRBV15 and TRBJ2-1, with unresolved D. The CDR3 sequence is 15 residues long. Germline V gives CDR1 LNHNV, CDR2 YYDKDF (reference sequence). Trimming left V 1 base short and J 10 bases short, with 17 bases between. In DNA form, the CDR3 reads TGTGCCACCAGCAGAGGTGAGGTGAGCTCCTACGAGCAGTTCTTC. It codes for CATSRGEVSSYEQFF.